The 23 T cell receptor beta chains reported below all come from one sample, sequenced in a study of PD-1 blockade in classical Hodgkin lymphoma. The assay was immunoSEQ multiplex PCR, and TCRdb's table has in-frame clones only and misses some. The sample carries some 15,000 clones, approximately 88% recorded once. Exposure to brentuximab vedotin varied, and each patient had relapsed following autologous stem cell transplantation. The specimen comprised peripheral blood mononuclear cells (PBMCs), sampled before the second cycle of nivolumab. The receptors derive from a human donor with classical Hodgkin lymphoma.

The chain combines TRBV5-4 with TRBJ2-1, with D unclear. This CDR3 has 14 residues. The V end lost 3 bases, the J end lost 4 bases, and 11 bases lay between the germline ends. CDR1 is SGHNT, CDR2 YYREEE, per germline (reference sequence). CDR3 in DNA: TGTGCCAGCAGCTATTCGGAACCTTACAATGAGCAGTTCTTC. Protein product: CASSYSEPYNEQFF.

The chain uses TRBV7-3 and TRBJ2-1; the D is unclear. Deletions cut 2 bases from V and 6 bases from J, with 17 bases between. Germline V gene sequence: CDR1 SGHTA, CDR2 FQGTGA. This CDR3 has 16 amino acids. CDR3 residues: CASSLGIGSTTNEQFF. The CDR3 DNA sequence: TGTGCCAGCAGCTTAGGAATAGGGTCTACCACCAATGAGCAGTTCTTC.

This clone has more than one count but fewer than ten. CDR3 in amino acids: CASSYSWGEGTEAFF. The DNA of the CDR3 is TGTGCCAGCAGTTACTCTTGGGGGGAGGGGACTGAAGCTTTCTTT. The V gene is TRBV6-5, the J gene TRBJ1-1; D is perhaps TRBD1 (5 bases). The CDR3 covers 15 residues. The V gene's germline CDR1 is MNHEY and CDR2 SVGAGI. V gave up 0 bases and J gave up 5 bases, with 13 bases separating them.

This clone occurred once. The CDR3 sequence: CASSGGGRTDTQYF. The CDR3 nucleotides are TGCGCCAGCAGTGGGGGCGGCCGCACAGATACGCAGTATTTT. The chain links TRBV10-2 to TRBJ2-3; D might be TRBD1 (5 bases). CDR1 and CDR2 (germline): WSHSY, SAAADI. V lost 4 bases and J lost 1, with 9 bases in between. This CDR3 region has 14 residues.

This sequence joins TRBV10-1 and TRBJ1-3; no clear D. The CDR3 loop spans 15 amino acids. Germline CDR1 is WNHNN and CDR2 is SYGVQD (reference sequence). Trimming took off 0 bases at V and 0 bases at J, with 6 bases between the two ends. In DNA form, the CDR3 reads TGCGCCAGCAGTGAGTCCGGGAGCTCTGGAAACACCATATATTTT. This codes for CASSESGSSGNTIYF.

The gene calls are TRBV4-1 and TRBJ2-1; 9 bases fit TRBD2. The ends lost 0 bases at V and 8 bases at J; junction bases unmatched: 8. Germline V gene lookup returns CDR1 MGHRA and CDR2 YSYEKL. The CDR3 consists of 16 residues. The chain's CDR3 is CASSQEYSGSFDEQFF. The CDR3 coding sequence is TGCGCCAGCAGCCAAGAGTATAGCGGGAGTTTCGATGAGCAGTTCTTC.

The rearrangement joins TRBV27 to TRBJ2-7; D may match TRBD1 or TRBD2 (6 bases each). The CDR3 sequence is 14 residues long. V dropped 6 bases and J dropped 5 bases, with 17 bases sitting between them. Germline values: CDR1 MNHEY, CDR2 SMNVEV (reference sequence). The CDR3 sequence: CASSVSGSGDEQYF. Here the CDR3 DNA reads TGTGCCAGCAGCGTCAGCGGGTCAGGGGACGAGCAGTACTTC.

The J gene is TRBJ2-1, the V gene TRBV10-2; a weak D match, TRBD2 (6 bases). CDR1 is WSHSY, CDR2 SAAADI, per germline. CDR3 size: 13 residues. V lost 5 bases and J lost 10, with 15 bases in between. DNA of the CDR3: TGCGCCAGCAGTACCGGGAGCAGTTGGGAGCAGTTCTTC. This sequence encodes CASSTGSSWEQFF.

The V gene is TRBV19, the J gene TRBJ1-3, with D possibly being TRBD1 (6 bases). V was trimmed by 2 bases and J by 0 bases, leaving 17 bases between them. The CDR3 is 18 residues long. Per the germline V gene, CDR1 is LNHDA and CDR2 is SQIVND (reference sequence). The CDR3 bases are TGTGCCAGTAGTATATTCACCATGACAGGAATCTCTGGAAACACCATATATTTT. This gives the protein CASSIFTMTGISGNTIYF.

The chain carries TRBV30 and TRBJ1-2; D is perhaps TRBD1 (5 bases). Trimming left V 2 bases short and J 0 bases short, with 10 bases between. This CDR3 has 14 residues. Germline V gene data show CDR1 as GTSNPN and CDR2 as SVGIG (reference sequence). The CDR3 here is CAWSSGVSNYGYTF. CDR3 in DNA: TGTGCCTGGAGTTCGGGGGTCTCTAACTATGGCTACACCTTC.

This clone was detected only a few times. This is likely an artifact of a read error, given a far larger clone one base away. The rearrangement links TRBV4-2 to TRBJ1-2; D is unresolved. V was cut by 0 bases and J by 8 bases, with 19 bases left in between. Germline CDR1 LGHNA, CDR2 YNFKEQ. The CDR3 is 16 residues long. The DNA of the CDR3 is TGTGCCAGCAGCCAAGATCTCTCTGGCAGCCGGGCCGGCTACACCTTC. Protein product: CASSQDLSGSRAGYTF.

The CDR3 region has the DNA TGTGCCTGCCGGGTCCATGGCAATCAGCCCCAGCATTTT. Translating gives CACRVHGNQPQHF. This chain joins TRBV30 and TRBJ1-5, with D unclear. The CDR3 contains 13 residues. Trimming shortened V by 6 bases and J by 2 bases, and 11 bases separated the two germline ends. The germline V gene has CDR1 GTSNPN and CDR2 SVGIG (reference sequence).

This chain links TRBV4-2 with TRBJ2-3; the D is unclear. CDR3 length: 15 residues. CDR1 and CDR2 from the germline V gene are LGHNA and YNFKEQ. V was pared by 6 bases and J by 0 bases, with 13 bases between. The CDR3 sequence: CASSPQTSSTDTQYF. The CDR3 DNA is TGTGCCAGCAGTCCCCAGACTTCTAGCACAGATACGCAGTATTTT.

The chain couples TRBV5-1 to TRBJ2-1; D ambiguous. From germline, CDR1 is SGHRS and CDR2 YFSETQ. With 6 bases removed from V and 6 bases from J, the gap between germline ends came to 7 bases. This CDR3 region has 11 residues. The CDR3 bases are TGCGCCAGCATGGATTTCAATGAGCAGTTCTTC. It is translated as CASMDFNEQFF.

The CDR3 region has the DNA TGCAGTGCCACGCGAGACAGGGAAGCTTTCTTT. Translation gives CSATRDREAFF. This chain uses TRBV20-1 with TRBJ1-1; weak D call: TRBD1 (6 bases). The V end was cut by 6 bases, the J end by 8 bases, with 13 bases between. The CDR3 runs to 11 residues. In germline, CDR1 is DFQATT, CDR2 SNEGSKA (reference sequence).

The rearrangement links TRBV4-2 to TRBJ1-2; D gene unclear. This CDR3 has 17 amino acids. V was shortened by 0 bases and J by 4 bases, with 18 bases between the two germline ends. Germline V lookup: CDR1 LGHNA, CDR2 YNFKEQ. The CDR3 DNA follows: TGTGCCAGCAGCCAAGAATGGGCCAGACCATCCCCCTATGGCTACACCTTC. It translates to CASSQEWARPSPYGYTF.

This chain links TRBV6-5 with TRBJ2-7, with D perhaps TRBD2 (5 bases). The ends were cut back, 2 bases at V and 4 bases at J, with 12 bases in the middle. This CDR3 comprises 14 residues. Germline loops: CDR1 MNHEY, CDR2 SVGAGI. CDR3: CASSYGDRGYEQYF. CDR3 nucleotide sequence: TGTGCCAGCAGTTACGGCGACCGGGGATACGAGCAGTACTTC.

Concerning this clone: This clone may be a read error of a much larger clone one base away. At the DNA level, this CDR3 is encoded by other sequences in the same sample as well. The chain is built from TRBV14 and TRBJ2-7; possibly TRBD2 for D (5 bases). This CDR3 contains 16 residues. CDR1 is SGHDN, CDR2 FVKESK, per germline. CDR3 bases: TGTGCCAGCAGCCAAGCCCACGGGCTAGCCTCCTACGAGCAGTATTTC. This sequence encodes CASSQAHGLASYEQYF.

This chain joins TRBV6-6 and TRBJ2-2, with D possibly matching TRBD1 (6 bases). The CDR3 is 13 residues long. V was pared by 8 bases and J by 10 bases, with 17 bases between. Germline lookup yields CDR1 MNHNY and CDR2 SVGAGI (reference sequence). The CDR3 region has the DNA TGTGCCAGCCACAGGGCCCTGTGGTCGGAGCTGTTTTTT. It yields the protein CASHRALWSELFF.

The J gene is TRBJ1-1, the V gene TRBV25-1; D ambiguous. The V gene's germline CDR1 is MGHDK and CDR2 SYGVNS. V shed 0 bases and J shed 3 bases, with 8 bases lying between them. The CDR3 has 14 residues. The CDR3 DNA sequence: TGTGCCAGCAGTGAATATGGGGAACACACTGAAGCTTTCTTT. This encodes CASSEYGEHTEAFF. Full variable domain (rest looked up from reference TRBV25-1 and TRBJ1-1): EADIYQTPRYLVIGTGKKITLECSQTMGHDKMYWYQQDPGMELHLIHYSYGVNSTEKGDLSSESTVSRIRTEHFPLTLESARPSHTSQYLCASSEYGEHTEAFFGQGTRLTVV.

The CDR3 DNA sequence: TGTGCCAGCAGCCAGAGGACAGGGGGTTTTCAAGAGACCCAGTACTTC. Amino acids: CASSQRTGGFQETQYF. The chain recombines TRBV14 with TRBJ2-5, with 10 nucleotides matching TRBD1. CDR1 and CDR2 from the germline V gene are SGHDN and FVKESK. The CDR3 is made up of 16 amino acids. V lost 3 bases and J lost 2; bases outside the gene matches: 6. Supplemented by reference TRBV14 and TRBJ2-5, the full variable domain reads EAGVTQFPSHSVIEKGQTVTLRCDPISGHDNLYWYRRVMGKEIKFLLHFVKESKQDESGMPNNRFLAERTGGTYSTLKVQPAELEDSGVYFCASSQRTGGFQETQYFGPGTRLLVL.

The J gene is TRBJ1-2, the V gene TRBV20-1, with 7 nucleotides matching TRBD1. CDR1 and CDR2 from the germline V gene are DFQATT and SNEGSKA (reference sequence). V shed 3 bases and J 8 bases; nucleotides not matched to a gene: 3. This CDR3 has 11 residues. The CDR3 loop reads CSARRDSGYTF. The DNA of the CDR3 is TGCAGTGCTAGGCGGGACAGCGGCTACACCTTC.

V is TRBV5-8 and J is TRBJ2-5; 13 bases are a match to TRBD2. V shed 4 bases, J shed 5 bases, and the junction held 2 bases outside the gene matches. CDR1 and CDR2 (germline): SGHTS, YDEGEE. The CDR3 totals 14 residues. CDR3 nucleotides: TGTGCCAGCAGCAAGACTAGCGGGGGGGAGACCCAGTACTTC. Its translation is CASSKTSGGETQYF.